Shown below are 11 T cell receptor beta chains from a single sample sequenced in a study of T cell responses to AZD1222 COVID-19 vaccine. Produced via immunoSEQ multiplex PCR; TCRdb's table is partial and in-frame only. The profile shows some 170,000 clones, about 91% of them singletons. Sequences were derived from peripheral blood, sampled on day 0 of MenACWY control vaccination. Receptors originate from an adult in good health.

DNA for the CDR3: TGTGCCAGCAGCGGGGGGCAAGGGCCCCTCCACTTT. Translated, it gives CASSGGQGPLHF. The chain carries TRBV9 and TRBJ1-6; tentatively, D is TRBD1 (6 bases). CDR1 and CDR2 (germline): SGDLS, YYNGEE. The CDR3 has 12 residues. V was pared by 3 bases and J by 13 bases, with 11 bases between.

The V gene is TRBV14, the J gene TRBJ2-3; D is perhaps TRBD2 (5 bases). The CDR3 is made up of 15 amino acids. Germline V lookup: CDR1 SGHDN, CDR2 FVKESK. V was shortened by 5 bases and J by 4 bases, with 16 bases between the two germline ends. The CDR3 reads CASSGRQQRADTQYF. DNA of the CDR3: TGTGCCAGCAGCGGGAGACAACAACGGGCAGATACGCAGTATTTT.

The V call is TRBV29-1, the J call TRBJ2-6, with a tentative D call TRBD1 (6 bases). The germline V gene encodes CDR1 SQVTM and CDR2 ANQGSEA. The CDR3 loop spans 13 amino acids. V dropped 7 bases and J dropped 0 bases, with 7 bases sitting between them. The CDR3 DNA follows: TGCAGCGGACAGGTCTCTGGGGCCAACGTCCTGACTTTC. Amino acids: CSGQVSGANVLTF.

In the case of this clone: Other DNA sequences within the sample encode an identical CDR3. This chain joins TRBV9 and TRBJ2-7, with TRBD1 matching over 10 bases. This CDR3 contains 14 residues. The J segment lost 2 bases and the V segment lost 2 bases, leaving 1 base of the junction unmatched. Germline assignment: CDR1 SGDLS and CDR2 YYNGEE. The CDR3 protein is CASSVGQGPYEQYF. Written as DNA, the CDR3 is TGTGCCAGCAGCGTGGGACAGGGGCCCTACGAGCAGTACTTC. The full variable domain, completed using reference TRBV9 and TRBJ2-7, is DSGVTQTPKHLITATGQRVTLRCSPRSGDLSVYWYQQSLDQGLQFLIQYYNGEERAKGNILERFSAQQFPDLHSELNLSSLELGDSALYFCASSVGQGPYEQYFGPGTRLTVT.

The chain's CDR3 is CASKASGRSSSYEQYF. The CDR3 DNA reads TGTGCCAGCAAGGCTAGCGGGAGGTCCAGCTCCTACGAGCAGTACTTC. The chain is built from TRBV6-6 and TRBJ2-7, with 11 nucleotides matching TRBD2. The CDR3 sequence is 16 residues long. Germline values: CDR1 MNHNY, CDR2 SVGAGI (reference sequence). Trimming took 7 bases from V and 0 from J; bases not matched to a gene: 8.

This chain links TRBV7-3 with TRBJ2-3; 12 bases align to TRBD2. Germline-derived CDR1 and CDR2 are SGHTA and FQGTGA. V dropped 4 bases and J dropped 5; count of bases not matched to a gene: 7. There are 16 residues in the CDR3. In DNA form, the CDR3 reads TGTGCCAGCAGCTCCCTAGCGGGAGGGCCGCGAGATACGCAGTATTTT. Amino acids: CASSSLAGGPRDTQYF.

The CDR3 region has the DNA TGTGCCAGCAGCTCGGGGACAGAAAACACTGAAGCTTTCTTT. Its protein product is CASSSGTENTEAFF. The V gene is TRBV11-3, the J gene TRBJ1-1, with TRBD1 matching over 7 bases. Germline loops: CDR1 SGHNT, CDR2 YENEEA. V gave up 4 bases and J gave up 2 bases; unmatched junction bases: 4. This CDR3 is built from 14 residues.

The chain combines TRBV19 with TRBJ1-6; 9 bases are a match to TRBD1. Germline V gene sequence: CDR1 LNHDA, CDR2 SQIVND (reference sequence). Trimming removed 6 bases from V and 9 bases from J; junction bases left unmatched: 6. The CDR3 extends over 14 amino acids. CDR3 bases: TGTGCCAGTAGGACCGGGACAGGGACTTCACCCCTCCACTTT. This codes for CASRTGTGTSPLHF.

The V and J genes are TRBV24-1 and TRBJ2-5; D may correspond to TRBD1 or TRBD2 (5 bases each). The germline gives CDR1 KGHDR, CDR2 SFDVKD. Deletions cut 4 bases from V and 2 bases from J, with 16 bases between. The CDR3 spans 16 residues. DNA for the CDR3: TGTGCCACCAGTGACCCCTCGTGGGGGAAGCAAGAGACCCAGTACTTC. This codes for CATSDPSWGKQETQYF.

This clone was picked up one time. This chain joins TRBV3-1 (or the pseudogene TRBV3-2) and TRBJ2-7, with D possibly matching TRBD2 (6 bases). The CDR3 contains 15 residues. The germline V gene encodes CDR1 LGHDT and CDR2 YNNKEL (reference sequence). V was clipped by 3 bases and J by 2 bases, with 14 bases between them. As DNA, the CDR3 is TGTGCCAGCAGCCAGGATATCGGGAGTCCCTACGAGCAGTACTTC. Translation gives CASSQDIGSPYEQYF.

The CDR3 bases are TGCGCCAGCAGCCCCCAGGGGGAGTTAACTGAAGCTTTCTTT. As protein: CASSPQGELTEAFF. V gene TRBV5-1 combines with J gene TRBJ1-1, with 7 bases identical to TRBD1. The CDR3 length is 14 residues. The V and J ends lost 4 bases and 5 bases, in that order; junction bases with no gene match: 8. Germline V gene sequence: CDR1 SGHRS, CDR2 YFSETQ. Combining the CDR3 with reference TRBV5-1 and TRBJ1-1 gives the whole variable domain KAGVTQTPRYLIKTRGQQVTLSCSPISGHRSVSWYQQTPGQGLQFLFEYFSETQRNKGNFPGRFSGRQFSNSRSEMNVSTLELGDSALYLCASSPQGELTEAFFGQGTRLTVV.